The sample holds one count of the clone carrying this T cell receptor (beta chain). Its specificity is not known. This record comes from a study of OX40 agonist ivuxolimab in advanced cancers. Whole-study findings and limits: By week 6 at 0.1 to 3.0 mg/kg, blood CD4+ and CD8+ T cells had expanded clonally.

The CDR3 sequence is 15 residues long. V shed 2 bases, J shed 9 bases, and the junction held 7 bases outside the gene matches. Germline values: CDR1 GTSNPN, CDR2 SVGIG (reference sequence). The table came from immunoSEQ multiplex PCR; TCRdb's copy has only in-frame clones and leaves some out. The sample consists of about 90,000 clones, 91% of them appearing once. Material: CD4+ or CD8+ T cells sorted from blood, obtained in a trial of the OX40 agonist ivuxolimab. The clonotype originates from an adult with an advanced solid tumor such as melanoma, head and neck, liver or kidney cancer. The chain carries TRBV30 and TRBJ1-6; 10 nucleotides line up with TRBD1. CDR3 loop: CAWSYPDRGLSPLHF. Here the CDR3 DNA reads TGTGCCTGGAGTTATCCTGACAGGGGGCTTTCACCCCTCCACTTT.